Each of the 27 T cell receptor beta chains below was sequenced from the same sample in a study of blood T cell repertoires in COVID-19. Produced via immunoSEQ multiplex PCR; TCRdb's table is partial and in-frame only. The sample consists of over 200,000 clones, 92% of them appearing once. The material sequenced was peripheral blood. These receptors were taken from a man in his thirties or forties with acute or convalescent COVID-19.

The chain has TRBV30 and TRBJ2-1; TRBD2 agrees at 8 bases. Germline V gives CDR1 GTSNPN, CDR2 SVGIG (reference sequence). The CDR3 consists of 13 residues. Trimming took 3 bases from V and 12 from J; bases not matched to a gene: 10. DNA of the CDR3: TGTGCCTGGAGCGCCTTAGCGGGAAGTGCGCAGTTCTTC. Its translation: CAWSALAGSAQFF.

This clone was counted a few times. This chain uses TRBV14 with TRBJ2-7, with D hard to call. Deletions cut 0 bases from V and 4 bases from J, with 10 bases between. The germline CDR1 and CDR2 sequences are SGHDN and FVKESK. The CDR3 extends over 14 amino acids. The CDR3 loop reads CASSQDFLRYEQYF. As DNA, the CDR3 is TGTGCCAGCAGCCAAGATTTTCTGCGATACGAGCAGTACTTC. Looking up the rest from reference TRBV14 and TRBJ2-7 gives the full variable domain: EAGVTQFPSHSVIEKGQTVTLRCDPISGHDNLYWYRRVMGKEIKFLLHFVKESKQDESGMPNNRFLAERTGGTYSTLKVQPAELEDSGVYFCASSQDFLRYEQYFGPGTRLTVT.

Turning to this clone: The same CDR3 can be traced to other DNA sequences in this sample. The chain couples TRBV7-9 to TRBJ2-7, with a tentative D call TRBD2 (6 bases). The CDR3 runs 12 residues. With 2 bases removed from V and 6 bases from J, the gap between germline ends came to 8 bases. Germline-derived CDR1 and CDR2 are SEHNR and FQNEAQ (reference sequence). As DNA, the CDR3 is TGTGCCAGCAGCTTAAGGGGAGGCGAGCAGTACTTC. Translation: CASSLRGGEQYF.

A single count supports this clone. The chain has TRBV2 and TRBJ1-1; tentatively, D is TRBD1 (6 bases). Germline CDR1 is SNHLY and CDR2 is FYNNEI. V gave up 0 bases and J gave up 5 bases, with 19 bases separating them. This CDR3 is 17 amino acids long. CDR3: CASSEARTAGAGTEAFF. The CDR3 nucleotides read TGTGCCAGCAGTGAAGCGCGTACGGCGGGGGCGGGGACTGAAGCTTTCTTT.

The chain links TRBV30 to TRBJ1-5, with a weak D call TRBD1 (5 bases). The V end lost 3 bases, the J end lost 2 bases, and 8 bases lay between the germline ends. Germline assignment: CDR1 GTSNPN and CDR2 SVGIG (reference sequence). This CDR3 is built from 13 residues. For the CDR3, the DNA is TGTGCCTGGAGGCAGGGCGGCAATCAGCCCCAGCATTTT. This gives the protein CAWRQGGNQPQHF.

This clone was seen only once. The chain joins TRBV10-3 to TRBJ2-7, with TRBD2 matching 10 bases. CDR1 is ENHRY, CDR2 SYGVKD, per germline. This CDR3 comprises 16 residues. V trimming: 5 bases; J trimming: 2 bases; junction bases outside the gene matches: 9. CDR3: CAISPVAGGRTYEQYF. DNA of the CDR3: TGTGCCATCAGTCCGGTAGCGGGGGGCCGAACCTACGAGCAGTACTTC.

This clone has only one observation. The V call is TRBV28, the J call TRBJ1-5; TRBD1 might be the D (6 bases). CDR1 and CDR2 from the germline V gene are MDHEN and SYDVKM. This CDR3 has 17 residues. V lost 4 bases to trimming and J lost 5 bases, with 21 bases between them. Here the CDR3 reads CASSSSPDRYDDQPQHF. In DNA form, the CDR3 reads TGTGCCAGCAGTTCGTCCCCCGACAGGTACGATGATCAGCCCCAGCATTTT.

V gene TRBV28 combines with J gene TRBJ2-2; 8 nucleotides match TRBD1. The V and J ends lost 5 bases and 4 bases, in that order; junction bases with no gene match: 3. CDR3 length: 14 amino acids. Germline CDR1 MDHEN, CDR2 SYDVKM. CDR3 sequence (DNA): TGTGCCAGCAGTCCTACAGGGGGCACCGGGGAGCTGTTTTTT. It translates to CASSPTGGTGELFF. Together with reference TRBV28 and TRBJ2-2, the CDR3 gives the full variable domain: DVKVTQSSRYLVKRTGEKVFLECVQDMDHENMFWYRQDPGLGLRLIYFSYDVKMKEKGDIPEGYSVSREKKERFSLILESASTNQTSMYLCASSPTGGTGELFFGEGSRLTVL.

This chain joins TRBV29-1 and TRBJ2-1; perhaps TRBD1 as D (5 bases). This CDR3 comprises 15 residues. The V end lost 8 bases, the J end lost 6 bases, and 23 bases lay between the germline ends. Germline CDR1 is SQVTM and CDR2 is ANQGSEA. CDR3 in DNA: TGCAGCTCGAGAGGCCCCAGGGTCTGGAGCAATGAGCAGTTCTTC. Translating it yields CSSRGPRVWSNEQFF.

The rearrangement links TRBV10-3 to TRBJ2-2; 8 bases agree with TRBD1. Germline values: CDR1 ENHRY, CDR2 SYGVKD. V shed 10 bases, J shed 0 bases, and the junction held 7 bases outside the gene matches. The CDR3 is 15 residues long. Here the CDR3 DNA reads TGTGCCACCGGAAAGGGACAGGCGAACACCGGGGAGCTGTTTTTT. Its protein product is CATGKGQANTGELFF.

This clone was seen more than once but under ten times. CDR3 region: CASSDSSTGELFF. The CDR3 DNA follows: TGTGCCAGCAGTGACTCTAGCACCGGGGAGCTGTTTTTT. The V gene is TRBV6-4, the J gene TRBJ2-2; no reliable D call. Deletions cut 0 bases from V and 4 bases from J, with 3 bases between. Germline assignment: CDR1 MRHNA and CDR2 SNTAGT. The CDR3 length is 13 residues.

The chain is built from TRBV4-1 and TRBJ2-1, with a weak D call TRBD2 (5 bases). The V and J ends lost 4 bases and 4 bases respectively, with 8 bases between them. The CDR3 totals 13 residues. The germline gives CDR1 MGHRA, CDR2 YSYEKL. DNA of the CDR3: TGCGCCAGCAGCCTACTAGGGTACAATGAGCAGTTCTTC. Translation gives CASSLLGYNEQFF.

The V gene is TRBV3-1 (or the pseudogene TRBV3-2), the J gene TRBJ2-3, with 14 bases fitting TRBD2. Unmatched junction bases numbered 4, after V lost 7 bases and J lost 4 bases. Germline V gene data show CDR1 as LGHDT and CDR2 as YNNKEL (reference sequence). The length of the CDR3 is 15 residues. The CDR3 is CASTRLAGGSDTQYF. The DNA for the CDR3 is TGTGCCAGCACCCGACTAGCGGGGGGGTCAGATACGCAGTATTTT.

The CDR3 DNA follows: TGTGCCAGCAGCTTAGCGACAGGGGAAGGCTACACCTTC. This encodes CASSLATGEGYTF. The chain joins TRBV7-9 to TRBJ1-2, with TRBD1 matching 8 bases. V shed 0 bases and J 8 bases; nucleotides not matched to a gene: 2. The germline V gene encodes CDR1 SEHNR and CDR2 FQNEAQ (reference sequence). This CDR3 is 13 amino acids long. Variable domain in full (rest from reference TRBV7-9 and TRBJ1-2): DTGVSQNPRHKITKRGQNVTFRCDPISEHNRLYWYRQTLGQGPEFLTYFQNEAQLEKSRLLSDRFSAERPKGSFSTLEIQRTEQGDSAMYLCASSLATGEGYTFGSGTRLTVV.

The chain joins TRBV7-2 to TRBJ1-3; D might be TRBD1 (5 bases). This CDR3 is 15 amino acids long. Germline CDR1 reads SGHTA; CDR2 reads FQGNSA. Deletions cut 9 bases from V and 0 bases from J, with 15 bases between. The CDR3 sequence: CASGGGGTSGNTIYF. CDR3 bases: TGTGCCAGTGGGGGGGGAGGAACCTCTGGAAACACCATATATTTT.

The CDR3 protein is CASRAGVNYGYTF. In nucleotides, the CDR3 is TGTGCCAGTAGAGCAGGGGTTAACTATGGCTACACCTTC. V is TRBV19 and J is TRBJ1-2; the D gene is possibly TRBD1 (6 bases). V lost 6 bases and J 1 base, leaving 9 bases between the germline ends. Germline V gene data show CDR1 as LNHDA and CDR2 as SQIVND (reference sequence). The CDR3 totals 13 residues.

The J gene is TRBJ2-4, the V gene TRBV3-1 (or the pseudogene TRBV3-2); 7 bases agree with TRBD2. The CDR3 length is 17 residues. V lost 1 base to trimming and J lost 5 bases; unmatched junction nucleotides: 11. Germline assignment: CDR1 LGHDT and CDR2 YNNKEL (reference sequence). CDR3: CASSQVGASGRQNIQYF. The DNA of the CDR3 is TGTGCCAGCAGCCAAGTTGGGGCTAGCGGACGACAAAACATTCAGTACTTC.

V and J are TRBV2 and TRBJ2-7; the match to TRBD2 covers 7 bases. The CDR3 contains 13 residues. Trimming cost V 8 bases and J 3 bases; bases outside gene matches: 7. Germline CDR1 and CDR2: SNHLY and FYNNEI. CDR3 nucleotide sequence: TGTGCCAGCTCGGGGACTACCCTCTACGAGCAGTACTTC. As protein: CASSGTTLYEQYF.

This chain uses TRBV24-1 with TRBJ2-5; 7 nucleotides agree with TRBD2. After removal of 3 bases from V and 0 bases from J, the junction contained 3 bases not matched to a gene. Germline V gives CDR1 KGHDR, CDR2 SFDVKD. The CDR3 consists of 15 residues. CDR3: CATSDDLADQETQYF. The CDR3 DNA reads TGTGCCACCAGTGATGATCTAGCGGACCAAGAGACCCAGTACTTC.

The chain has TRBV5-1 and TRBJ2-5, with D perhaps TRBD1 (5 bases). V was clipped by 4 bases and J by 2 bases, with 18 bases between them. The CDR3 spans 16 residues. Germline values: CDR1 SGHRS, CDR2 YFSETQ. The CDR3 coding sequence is TGCGCCAGCAGCAGGGGCCCGTCATTACGGCAAGAGACCCAGTACTTC. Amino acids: CASSRGPSLRQETQYF.

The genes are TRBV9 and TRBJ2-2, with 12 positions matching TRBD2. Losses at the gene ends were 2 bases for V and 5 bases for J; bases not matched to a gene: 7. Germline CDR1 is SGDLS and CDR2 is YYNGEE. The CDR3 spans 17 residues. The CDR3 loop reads CASSVPSGGEGTGELFF. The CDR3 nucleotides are TGTGCCAGCAGCGTCCCTAGCGGGGGGGAAGGGACCGGGGAGCTGTTTTTT.

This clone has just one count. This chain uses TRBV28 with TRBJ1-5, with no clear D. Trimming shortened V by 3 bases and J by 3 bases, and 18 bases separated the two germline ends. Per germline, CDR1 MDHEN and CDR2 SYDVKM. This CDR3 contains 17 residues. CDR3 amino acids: CASSFIAWFGVNQPQHF. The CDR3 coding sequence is TGTGCCAGCAGTTTTATCGCATGGTTCGGGGTCAATCAGCCCCAGCATTTT.

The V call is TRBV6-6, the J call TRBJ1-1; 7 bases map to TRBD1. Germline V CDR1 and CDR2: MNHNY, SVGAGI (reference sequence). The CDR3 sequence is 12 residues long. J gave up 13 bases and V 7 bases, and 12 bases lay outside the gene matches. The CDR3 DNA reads TGTGCCAGCACCAGCTCGACAGGGTGGGGTTTCTTT. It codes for CASTSSTGWGFF.

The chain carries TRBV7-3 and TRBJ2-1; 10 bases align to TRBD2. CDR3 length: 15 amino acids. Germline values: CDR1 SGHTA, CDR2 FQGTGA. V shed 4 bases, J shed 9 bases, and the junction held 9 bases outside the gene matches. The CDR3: CASSSQAGGPGEQFF. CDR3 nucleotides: TGTGCCAGCAGCTCTCAAGCGGGGGGGCCAGGTGAGCAGTTCTTC.

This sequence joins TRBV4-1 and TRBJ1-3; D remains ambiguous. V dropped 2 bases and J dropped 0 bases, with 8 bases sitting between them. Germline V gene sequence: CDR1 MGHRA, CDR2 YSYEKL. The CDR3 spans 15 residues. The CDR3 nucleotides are TGCGCCAGCAGCCAAAACATGAACTCTGGAAACACCATATATTTT. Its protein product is CASSQNMNSGNTIYF.

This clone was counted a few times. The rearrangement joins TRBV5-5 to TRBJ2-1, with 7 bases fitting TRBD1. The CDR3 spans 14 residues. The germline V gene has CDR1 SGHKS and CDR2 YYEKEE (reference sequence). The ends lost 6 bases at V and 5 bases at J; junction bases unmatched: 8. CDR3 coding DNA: TGTGCCAGCAACGCCGGGACAGTCGACAATGAGCAGTTCTTC. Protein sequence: CASNAGTVDNEQFF.

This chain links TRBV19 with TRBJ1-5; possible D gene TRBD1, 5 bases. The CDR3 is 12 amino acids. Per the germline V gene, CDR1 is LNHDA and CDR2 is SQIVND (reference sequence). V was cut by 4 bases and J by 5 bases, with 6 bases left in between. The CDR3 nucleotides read TGTGCCAGTAGTACAGGGTATCAGCCCCAGCATTTT. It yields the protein CASSTGYQPQHF. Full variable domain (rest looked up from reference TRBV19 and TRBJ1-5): DGGITQSPKYLFRKEGQNVTLSCEQNLNHDAMYWYRQDPGQGLRLIYYSQIVNDFQKGDIAEGYSVSREKKESFPLTVTSAQKNPTAFYLCASSTGYQPQHFGDGTRLSIL.